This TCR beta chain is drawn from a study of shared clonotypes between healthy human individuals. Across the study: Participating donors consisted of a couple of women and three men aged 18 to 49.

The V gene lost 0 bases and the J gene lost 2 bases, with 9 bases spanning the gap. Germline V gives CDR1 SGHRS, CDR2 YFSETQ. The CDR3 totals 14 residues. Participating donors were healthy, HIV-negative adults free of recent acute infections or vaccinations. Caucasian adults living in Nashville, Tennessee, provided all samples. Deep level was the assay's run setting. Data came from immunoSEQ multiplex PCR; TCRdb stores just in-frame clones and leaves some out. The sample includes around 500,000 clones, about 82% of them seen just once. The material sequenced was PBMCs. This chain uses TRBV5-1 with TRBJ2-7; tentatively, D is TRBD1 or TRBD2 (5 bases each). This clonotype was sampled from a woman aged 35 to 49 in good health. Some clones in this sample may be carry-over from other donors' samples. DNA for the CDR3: TGCGCCAGCAGCTTGGTTGGGGGTACCTACGAGCAGTACTTC. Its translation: CASSLVGGTYEQYF.